This T cell receptor (beta chain) derives from a study of blood T cell repertoires in COVID-19. The wider study: In each case, the material was cDNA or gDNA derived from T cells, B-cell-depleted T cells, or PBMCs.

This CDR3 region has 15 residues. The germline CDR1 and CDR2 sequences are SGDLS and YYNGEE. Trimming at V came to 3 bases and at J to 8 bases, leaving 8 bases not matched to a gene. One Seattle source followed patients from active infection through their disease course. Profiling relied on immunoSEQ multiplex PCR, and the TCRdb table lists in-frame clones only, not all of them. The sample contains around 140,000 clones, about 88% of which appear only once. The TCR originated in a human donor with COVID-19, enrolled during active disease. The donor label of this sample is uncertain. Sample: peripheral blood. This chain uses TRBV9 with TRBJ1-4, with TRBD1 identical over 9 bases. The chain's CDR3 is CASSAPGQGGEKLFF. In nucleotides, the CDR3 is TGTGCCAGCAGCGCCCCGGGACAGGGCGGAGAAAAACTGTTTTTT.